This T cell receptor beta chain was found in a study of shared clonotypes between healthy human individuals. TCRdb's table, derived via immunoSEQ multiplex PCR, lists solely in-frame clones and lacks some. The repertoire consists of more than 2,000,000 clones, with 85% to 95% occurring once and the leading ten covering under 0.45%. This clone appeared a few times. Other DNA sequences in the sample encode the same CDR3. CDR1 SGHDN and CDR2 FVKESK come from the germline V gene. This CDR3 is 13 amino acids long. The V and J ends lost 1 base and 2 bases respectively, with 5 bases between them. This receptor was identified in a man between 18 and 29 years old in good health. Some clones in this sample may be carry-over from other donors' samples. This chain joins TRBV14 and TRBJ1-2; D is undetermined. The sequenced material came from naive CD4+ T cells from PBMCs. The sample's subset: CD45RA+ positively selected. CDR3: CASSQGLNYGYTF. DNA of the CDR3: TGTGCCAGCAGCCAAGGGCTAAACTATGGCTACACCTTC.